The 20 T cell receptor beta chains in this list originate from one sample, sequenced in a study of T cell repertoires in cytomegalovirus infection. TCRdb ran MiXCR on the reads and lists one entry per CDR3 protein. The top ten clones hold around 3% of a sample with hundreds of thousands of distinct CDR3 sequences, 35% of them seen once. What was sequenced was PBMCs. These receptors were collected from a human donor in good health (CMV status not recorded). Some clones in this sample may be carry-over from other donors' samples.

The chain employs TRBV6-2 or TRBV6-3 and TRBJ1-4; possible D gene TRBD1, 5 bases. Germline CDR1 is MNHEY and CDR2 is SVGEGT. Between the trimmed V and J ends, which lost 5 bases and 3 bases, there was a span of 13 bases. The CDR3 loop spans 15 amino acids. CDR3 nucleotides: TGTGCCAGCAGTCGCAGGGAATTCGCTAATGAAAAACTGTTTTTT. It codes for CASSRREFANEKLFF.

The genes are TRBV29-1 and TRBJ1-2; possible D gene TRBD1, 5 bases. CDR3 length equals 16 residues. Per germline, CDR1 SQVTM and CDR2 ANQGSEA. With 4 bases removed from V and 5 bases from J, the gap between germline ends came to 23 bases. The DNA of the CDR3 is TGCAGCGTTGTGCGGGGGACTTGGGACGGGAAATATGGCTACACCTTC. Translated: CSVVRGTWDGKYGYTF.

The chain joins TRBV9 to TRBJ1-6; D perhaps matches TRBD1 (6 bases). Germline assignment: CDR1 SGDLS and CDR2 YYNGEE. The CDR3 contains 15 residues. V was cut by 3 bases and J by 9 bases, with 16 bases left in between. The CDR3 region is CASSAGGVGGSPLHF. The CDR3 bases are TGTGCCAGCAGCGCAGGAGGCGTAGGGGGTTCACCCCTCCACTTT. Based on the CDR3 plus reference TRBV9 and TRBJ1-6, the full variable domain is DSGVTQTPKHLITATGQRVTLRCSPRSGDLSVYWYQQSLDQGLQFLIQYYNGEERAKGNILERFSAQQFPDLHSELNLSSLELGDSALYFCASSAGGVGGSPLHFGNGTRLTVT.

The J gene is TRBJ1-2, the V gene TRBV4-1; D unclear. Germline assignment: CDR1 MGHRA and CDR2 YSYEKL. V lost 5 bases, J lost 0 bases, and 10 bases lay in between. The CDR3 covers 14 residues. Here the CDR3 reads CASSDALANYGYTF. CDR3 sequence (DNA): TGCGCCAGCAGCGACGCTTTGGCTAACTATGGCTACACCTTC.

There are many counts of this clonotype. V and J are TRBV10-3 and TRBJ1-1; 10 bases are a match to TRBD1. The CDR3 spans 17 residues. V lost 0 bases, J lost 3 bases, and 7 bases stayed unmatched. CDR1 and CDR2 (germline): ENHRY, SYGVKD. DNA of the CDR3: TGTGCCATCAGTGAGTCCGACAGGGGGCCGAGGGACACTGAAGCTTTCTTT. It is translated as CAISESDRGPRDTEAFF.

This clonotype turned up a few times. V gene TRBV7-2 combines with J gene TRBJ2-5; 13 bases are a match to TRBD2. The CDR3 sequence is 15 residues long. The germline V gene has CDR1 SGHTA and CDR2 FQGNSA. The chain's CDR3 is CGSSTSGGAAETQYF. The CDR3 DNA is TGTGGGTCCTCCACTAGCGGGGGGGCCGCCGAGACCCAGTACTTC.

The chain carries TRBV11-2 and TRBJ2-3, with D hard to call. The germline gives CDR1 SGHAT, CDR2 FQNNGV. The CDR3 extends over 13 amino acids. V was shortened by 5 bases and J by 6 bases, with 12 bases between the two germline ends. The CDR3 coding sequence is TGTGCCAGCAGCGTCCTCCGGGCTGATACGCAGTATTTT. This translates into CASSVLRADTQYF.

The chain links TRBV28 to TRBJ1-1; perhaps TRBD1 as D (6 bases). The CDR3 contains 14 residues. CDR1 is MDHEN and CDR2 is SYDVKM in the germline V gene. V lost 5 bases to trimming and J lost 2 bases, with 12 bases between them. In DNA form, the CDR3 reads TGTGCCAGCAGTCTCCGGGACACTAACACTGAAGCTTTCTTT. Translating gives CASSLRDTNTEAFF.

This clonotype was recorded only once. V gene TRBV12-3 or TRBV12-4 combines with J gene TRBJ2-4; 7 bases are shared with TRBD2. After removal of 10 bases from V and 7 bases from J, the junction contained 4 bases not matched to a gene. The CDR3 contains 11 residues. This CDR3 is CATREGNIQYF. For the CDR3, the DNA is TGTGCCACCAGGGAGGGGAACATTCAGTACTTC.

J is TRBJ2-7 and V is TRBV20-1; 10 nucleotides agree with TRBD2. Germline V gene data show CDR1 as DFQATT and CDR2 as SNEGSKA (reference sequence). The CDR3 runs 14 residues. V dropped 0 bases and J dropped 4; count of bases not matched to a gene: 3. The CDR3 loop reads CSARDGTSVYEQYF. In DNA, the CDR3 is TGCAGTGCTAGAGATGGGACTAGCGTATACGAGCAGTACTTC.

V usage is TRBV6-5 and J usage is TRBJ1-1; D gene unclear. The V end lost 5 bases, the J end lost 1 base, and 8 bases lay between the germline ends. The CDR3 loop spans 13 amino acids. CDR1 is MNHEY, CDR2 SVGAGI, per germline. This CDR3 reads CASSTHTNTEAFF. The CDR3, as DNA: TGTGCCAGCAGTACCCATACGAACACTGAAGCTTTCTTT.

The CDR3 reads CASSKAGQGYTGELFF. The CDR3 coding sequence is TGTGCCAGCAGCAAGGCCGGGCAGGGGTACACCGGGGAGCTGTTTTTT. The genes are TRBV6-2 or TRBV6-3 and TRBJ2-2; D may be TRBD1 (6 bases). This CDR3 is 16 amino acids long. CDR1 and CDR2 from the germline V gene are MNHEY and SVGEGT. The ends were cut back, 6 bases at V and 3 bases at J, with 17 bases in the middle.

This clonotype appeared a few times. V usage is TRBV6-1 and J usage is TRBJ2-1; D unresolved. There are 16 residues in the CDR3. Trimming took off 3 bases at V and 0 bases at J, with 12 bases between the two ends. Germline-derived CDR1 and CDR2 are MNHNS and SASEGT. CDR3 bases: TGTGCCAGCAGTGAGATTTGGGAAAGCTCCTACAATGAGCAGTTCTTC. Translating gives CASSEIWESSYNEQFF.

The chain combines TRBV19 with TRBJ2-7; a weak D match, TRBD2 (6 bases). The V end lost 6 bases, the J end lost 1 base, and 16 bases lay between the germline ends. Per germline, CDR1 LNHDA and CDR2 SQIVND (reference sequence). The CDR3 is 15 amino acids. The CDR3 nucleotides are TGTGCCAGTAGCTTTGGGTACGCGGGATCCTACGAGCAGTACTTC. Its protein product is CASSFGYAGSYEQYF.

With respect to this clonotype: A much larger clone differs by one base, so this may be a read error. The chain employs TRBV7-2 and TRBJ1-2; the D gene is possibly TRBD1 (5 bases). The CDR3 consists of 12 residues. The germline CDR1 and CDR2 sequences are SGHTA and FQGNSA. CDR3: CASGGTNYVYTF. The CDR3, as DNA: TGTGCCAGCGGGGGGACTAACTATGTCTACACCTTC. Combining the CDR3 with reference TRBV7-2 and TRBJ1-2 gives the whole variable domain GAGVSQSPSNKVTEKGKDVELRCDPISGHTALYWYRQSLGQGLEFLIYFQGNSAPDKSGLPSDRFSAERTGGSVSTLTIQRTQQEDSAVYLCASGGTNYVYTFGSGTRLTVV.

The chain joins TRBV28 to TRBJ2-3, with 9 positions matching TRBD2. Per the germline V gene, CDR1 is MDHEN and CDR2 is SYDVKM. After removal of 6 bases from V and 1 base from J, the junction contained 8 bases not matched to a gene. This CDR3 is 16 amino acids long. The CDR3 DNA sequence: TGTGCCAGCAGATCAAGAGCGGGGGGACGCACAGATACGCAGTATTTT. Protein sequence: CASRSRAGGRTDTQYF.

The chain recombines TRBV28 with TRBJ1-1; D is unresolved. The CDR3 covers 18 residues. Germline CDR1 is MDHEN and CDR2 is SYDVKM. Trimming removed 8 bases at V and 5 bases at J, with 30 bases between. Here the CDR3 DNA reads TGTGCCAGCTCGCAAGGCCGGGCACGGGTTGGTAGTAGGACTGAAGCTTTCTTT. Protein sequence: CASSQGRARVGSRTEAFF. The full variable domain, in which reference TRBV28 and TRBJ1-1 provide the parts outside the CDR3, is DVKVTQSSRYLVKRTGEKVFLECVQDMDHENMFWYRQDPGLGLRLIYFSYDVKMKEKGDIPEGYSVSREKKERFSLILESASTNQTSMYLCASSQGRARVGSRTEAFFGQGTRLTVV.

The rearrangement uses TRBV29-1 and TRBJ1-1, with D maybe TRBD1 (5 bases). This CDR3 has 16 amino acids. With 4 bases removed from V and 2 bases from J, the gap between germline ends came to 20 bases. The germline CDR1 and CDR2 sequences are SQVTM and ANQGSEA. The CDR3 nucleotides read TGCAGCGTTGCCCTCGAAATGAGGGGCTCCAACACTGAAGCTTTCTTT. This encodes CSVALEMRGSNTEAFF.

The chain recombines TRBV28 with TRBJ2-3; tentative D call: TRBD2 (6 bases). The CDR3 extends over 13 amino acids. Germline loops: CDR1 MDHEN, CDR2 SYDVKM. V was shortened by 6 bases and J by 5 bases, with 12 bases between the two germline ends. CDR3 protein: CASRKRGEDTQYF. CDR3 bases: TGTGCCAGCAGGAAACGCGGGGAAGATACGCAGTATTTT.

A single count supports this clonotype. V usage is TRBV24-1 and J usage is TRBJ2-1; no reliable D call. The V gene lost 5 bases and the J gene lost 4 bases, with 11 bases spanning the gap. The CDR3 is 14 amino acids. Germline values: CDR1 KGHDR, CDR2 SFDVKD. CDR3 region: CATSVGFNYNEQFF. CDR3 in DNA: TGTGCCACCAGTGTAGGGTTCAATTACAATGAGCAGTTCTTC.